This T cell receptor (beta chain) is drawn from a study of blood T cell repertoires in COVID-19. About the research overall: Samples of COVID-19 (acute and convalescent) were obtained from the United States, Italy and Spain. The cDNA or gDNA used as material had been derived from T cells, B-cell-depleted T cells, or PBMCs.

Trimming pared 0 bases from V and 0 bases from J, leaving 13 bases between. The germline gives CDR1 SGHRS, CDR2 YFSETQ. This CDR3 region has 17 residues. In the original workflow: The authors estimated nucleated cell counts from reference gene primer amplification. The assay was immunoSEQ multiplex PCR, and TCRdb's table has in-frame clones only and misses some. Clonal size and the V and J genes are those of that table, whereas D and trimming came from the DNA. Among 200,000 or so clones listed, about 84% were seen once. This sequence was found in a woman aged 30 to 39 with acute or convalescent COVID-19. The rearrangement uses TRBV5-1 and TRBJ1-3; D is unresolved. The source material was peripheral blood. In nucleotides, the CDR3 is TGCGCCAGCAGCTTGGTAGATTGGGAGCTCTCTGGAAACACCATATATTTT. It is translated as CASSLVDWELSGNTIYF.